This T cell receptor (beta chain) emerged from a study of T-cell reconstitution after alpha-beta-depleted transplantation in children. This clonotype was seen a few times. TCRbeta library preparation incorporated unique molecular identifiers. Each CDR3 protein is one row after TCRdb ran MiXCR on the PCR reads. Of roughly 610,000 distinct CDR3 sequences detected, about 10% appear once; the ten largest clones hold approximately 4.1%. Germline V gene lookup returns CDR1 SGHTA and CDR2 FQGNSA. This CDR3 is 15 amino acids long. V lost 5 bases to trimming and J lost 2 bases; unmatched junction nucleotides: 7.

V usage is TRBV7-2 and J usage is TRBJ2-3; TRBD1 matches 7 bases. This TCR came from a human donor who donated a stem cell graft to a child with acute myeloid leukemia. The input for sequencing was PBMCs from the stem cell graft donor, taken from the stem cell graft. CDR3 nucleotides: TGTGCCAGCAGCCGAGTGCAGGGGGTCACAGATACGCAGTATTTT. It yields the protein CASSRVQGVTDTQYF. Looking up the rest from reference TRBV7-2 and TRBJ2-3 gives the full variable domain: GAGVSQSPSNKVTEKGKDVELRCDPISGHTALYWYRQSLGQGLEFLIYFQGNSAPDKSGLPSDRFSAERTGGSVSTLTIQRTQQEDSAVYLCASSRVQGVTDTQYFGPGTRLTVL.